The clone carrying this TCR beta chain was seen a single time. The antigen is unknown. A second PCR of 7 to 11 cycles used a sample-barcoded 5' primer and a J-beta primer mix. With 12 random nucleotides, a template-switch adaptor tagged each individual cDNA molecule. Each single sample gave us at least 2.5 million CDR3-containing paired-end reads. TCRdb fed the 5' RACE reads into MiXCR, producing one record per CDR3 protein. The table records 700,000 to 1,000,000 distinct CDR3 sequences, approximately 44% of them present only once. This sample was taken from a study of blood T cells in healthy people across ages. Points from the study as a whole: A greater number of naive CD4+ cells and higher diversity distinguished long-lived donors from aged donors.

Sequencing input: blood. This sequence originates from a man aged 55 to 69 in good health.

The CDR3 reads CASSQETRGGGSQDEQYF. The CDR3, as DNA: TGTGCCAGCAGCCAAGAGACGAGGGGCGGGGGCTCCCAGGATGAGCAGTACTTC. The V call is TRBV3-1, the J call TRBJ2-5, with TRBD2 as a possible D gene (7 bases). CDR1 and CDR2 from the germline V gene are LGHDT and YNNKEL (reference sequence). This CDR3 is 18 amino acids long. V was trimmed by 0 bases and J by 11 bases, leaving 28 bases between them.